This TCR beta chain came from a study of siplizumab effects on memory and regulatory T cells (dated by TCRdb to the late 2010s). Background for the entire study: The effect of the anti-CD2 antibody siplizumab on alloreactive T-cell subsets was examined in allogeneic mixed lymphocyte reactions constructed from human PBMCs.

In the case of this clone: The antigen this receptor binds is unknown. Qualities for individual bases were not recorded, and no much larger clone is one base off.

The CDR3 contains 15 residues, cysteine and phenylalanine counted. The entry retains the CDR3 DNA only, 45 bases that are in frame from base 1. V loses 5 bases of germline sequence and J loses 3 bases, and the interval between the two ends is 13 bases. CDR1 and CDR2 were assigned from the germline V gene as MGHRA and YSYEKL. The library was produced with the immunoSEQ multiplex PCR assay. About 10^5 TCR templates per sample were assayed on the deep sequencing platform. Genomic DNA extracted from sorted T cells was used for TCRbeta CDR3 sequencing. Under the source paper's analysis protocol: Clonal analysis of TCRbeta CDR3 data was done in the R programming language. Comparing unstimulated samples against CFSE-low samples taken after the reaction was how alloreactive CD4+ and CD8+ clones were defined. Regulatory or non-regulatory origin was assigned to alloreactive CD4+ clones by matching of sequences to sorted unstimulated Treg and non-Treg repertoires. Sourced from immuneACCESS, this table was stored by TCRdb with only in-frame sequences that have V and J called. A share of the clones is absent; for the studies checked, an unresolved V gene accounts for under half, and the remainder has no known explanation. V, J and clone size were drawn from that table, and D and trimming were deduced from the DNA. The sample table lists more than 95,000 clones, nearly 95% of them with a count of one. Approximately 0.67% of the sample comes from the top ten.

Sorted unstimulated T cells and proliferating T cells recovered from mixed lymphocyte reactions were subjected to TCRbeta CDR3 sequencing. Fresh whole blood from fewer than 11 HLA-typed healthy donors was used to isolate PBMCs. To map where alloreactive clones came from, unstimulated CD4+ regulatory T cells were FACS-sorted. Results and caveats for the whole study, not just this receptor: The cumulative frequency of alloreactive sequences that could be traced back to unstimulated CD4+ memory T cells was significantly reduced by siplizumab. Unstimulated naive T cells appeared to be more diverse than memory T cells, and naive cells seemed to make a substantial contribution to the alloresponse. A naive or memory phenotype could not be assigned to roughly 80-97% of proliferating CD4+ or CD8+ clones. Among mappable alloreactive CD4+ clones, an average Treg-derived fraction of around 71% was observed with siplizumab, compared with about 25% in control reactions. Sequences below about 10^-5 frequency were poorly captured, so only a minor fraction of alloreactive clones could be mapped to unstimulated subsets. Whether proliferating Tregs from siplizumab cultures actually had suppressive function was not functionally confirmed.

The chain employs TRBV4-1 and TRBJ2-2, with the D gene possibly TRBD1 or TRBD2, each one fitting 7 bases. The sequence was obtained from a human donor in good health. Sequencing used Tregs sorted from blood. The nucleotide sequence is TGCGCCAGCAGCGGGAGGGGGCGAGACACCGGGGAGCTGTTTTTT. This translates into CASSGRGRDTGELFF.